Each of the 32 T cell receptor beta chains below was sequenced from the same sample in a study of spatial heterogeneity in lung cancer (dated 2019 in TCRdb). Study-level results and caveats: The tumor nonsynonymous mutation count correlated with the number of expanded alpha and beta TCRs within the tumor.

No antigen has been identified for these receptors. Libraries were built with 5' RACE. Sequencing instrument: NextSeq 500. TCRdb reprocessed the public reads (quality trimming at Q25 with fastp, clone calling with MiXCR) and kept in-frame beta chains. Identical CDR3 proteins give one entry, which carries the most common genes and DNA. A total of over 10,000 distinct CDR3 sequences appear in this sample, 5% to 6% of them only once. Jointly, the top ten make up approximately 10% of the sample. The intended sense of this specimen's time point label: sample taken at primary tumor resection. Sequencing was performed on lung tumor tissue, taken at surgery. These receptors were taken from a female donor with early-stage non-small cell lung cancer.

This clonotype was counted ten times or more. The CDR3 region is CASTKRLAGAGTDTQYF. For the CDR3, the DNA is TGTGCCAGCACTAAACGACTAGCGGGGGCTGGCACAGATACGCAGTATTTT. This chain links TRBV2 with TRBJ2-3; 12 nucleotides align to TRBD2. Germline V gene lookup returns CDR1 SNHLY and CDR2 FYNNEI. J was trimmed by 1 base and V by 7 bases; bases with no gene match: 9. The CDR3 covers 17 residues.

This clonotype was seen many times. The chain joins TRBV5-6 to TRBJ2-1; no firm D call. Looked up from germline, CDR1 is SGHDT and CDR2 is YYEEEE. With 2 bases removed from V and 9 bases from J, the gap between germline ends came to 12 bases. CDR3 length equals 13 residues. This chain's CDR3 is CASSLPGWGEQFF. CDR3 nucleotide sequence: TGTGCCAGCAGCTTACCCGGTTGGGGTGAGCAGTTCTTC.

In this sample, this clonotype turned up many times. This sequence joins TRBV29-1 and TRBJ2-3; D may correspond to TRBD1 or TRBD2 (7 bases each). CDR1 is SQVTM, CDR2 ANQGSEA, per germline. The germline V and J ends were trimmed by 3 bases and 6 bases, with 13 bases remaining between them. The length of the CDR3 is 13 residues. In DNA, the CDR3 is TGCAGCGTTGAGCGGCAGGGGGGGGATACGCAGTATTTT. Residues: CSVERQGGDTQYF.

This clonotype was detected a few times. The V call is TRBV6-2 or TRBV6-3, the J call TRBJ2-1; 8 bases are shared with TRBD2. Germline-derived CDR1 and CDR2 are MNHEY and SVGEGT. The CDR3 consists of 15 residues. J lost 1 base, V lost 6 bases, and 5 bases had no gene match. CDR3 in DNA: TGTGCCAGCAGGCCTCGACTAGCGTCCTACAATGAGCAGTTCTTC. Its translation is CASRPRLASYNEQFF.

By share of the sample, this clonotype is medium-sized. V gene TRBV5-1 combines with J gene TRBJ2-3, with 11 nucleotides matching TRBD1. Looked up from germline, CDR1 is SGHRS and CDR2 is YFSETQ. The length of the CDR3 is 15 residues. Trimming cost V 1 base and J 7 bases; bases outside gene matches: 5. The CDR3 spells CASSLKGQGVNTQYF. CDR3 nucleotide sequence: TGCGCCAGCAGCTTGAAGGGACAGGGGGTGAATACGCAGTATTTT. The variable domain in full, with the rest retrieved from reference TRBV5-1 and TRBJ2-3, is KAGVTQTPRYLIKTRGQQVTLSCSPISGHRSVSWYQQTPGQGLQFLFEYFSETQRNKGNFPGRFSGRQFSNSRSEMNVSTLELGDSALYLCASSLKGQGVNTQYFGPGTRLTVL.

This clonotype has at least ten counts. This CDR3 is CSAGSGGAGELFF. The CDR3 DNA reads as TGCAGTGCTGGTAGCGGGGGGGCCGGGGAGCTGTTTTTT. The chain uses TRBV20-1 and TRBJ2-2; 11 nucleotides line up with TRBD2. V was pared by 5 bases and J by 6 bases, with 2 bases of the junction left unmatched. This CDR3 contains 13 residues. CDR1 is DFQATT and CDR2 is SNEGSKA in the germline V gene (reference sequence).

This clonotype appeared many times. This rearrangement joins TRBV20-1 to TRBJ2-4; D remains unclear. V lost 7 bases to trimming and J lost 0 bases, with 4 bases between them. Looked up from germline, CDR1 is DFQATT and CDR2 is SNEGSKA (reference sequence). This CDR3 spans 11 amino acids. The CDR3 bases are TGCAGTGTTCCAGCCAAAAACATTCAGTACTTC. Encoded protein: CSVPAKNIQYF.

By its share, this clonotype is medium-sized. This chain joins TRBV12-3 or TRBV12-4 and TRBJ1-3; D ambiguous. The CDR3 is 15 residues long. The V end lost 3 bases, the J end lost 6 bases, and 15 bases lay between the germline ends. Here the CDR3 DNA reads TGTGCCAGCAGTTTTGGAGGAAGAGGAAAAAACACCATATATTTT. Its protein is CASSFGGRGKNTIYF.

This clonotype appeared many times. This chain uses TRBV10-3 with TRBJ2-1; D might be TRBD1 or TRBD2, each matching 7 bases. Germline CDR1 ENHRY, CDR2 SYGVKD. Trimming left V 2 bases short and J 5 bases short, with 28 bases between. The CDR3 length is 20 residues. CDR3 protein: CAISETSGPGGVTRHNEQFF. The DNA for the CDR3 is TGTGCCATCAGTGAGACTTCGGGCCCAGGGGGGGTCACACGTCACAATGAGCAGTTCTTC.

By its share, this clonotype is medium-sized. The genes are TRBV12-3 or TRBV12-4 and TRBJ2-2, with D perhaps assigned TRBD1 or TRBD2 (5 bases each). The CDR3 runs to 13 residues. The V end was cut by 1 base, the J end by 5 bases, with 5 bases between. The CDR3 loop is CASSLGGTGELFF. The CDR3, as DNA: TGTGCCAGCAGTTTAGGGGGGACCGGGGAGCTGTTTTTT.

This clonotype occurred many times. This chain's CDR3 is CASSRGQVEGDTQYF. CDR3 nucleotide sequence: TGCGCCAGCAGCCGGGGACAGGTGGAGGGAGATACGCAGTATTTT. The chain is built from TRBV23-1 and TRBJ2-3; TRBD1 aligns across 8 bases. TRBV23-1 is labeled an ORF, and its function is uncertain. The CDR3 covers 15 residues. Trimming at V came to 6 bases and at J to 5 bases, leaving 10 bases not matched to a gene.

This clonotype was found many times. CDR3 in DNA: TGTGCCAGCAGGCTCAGGGGGAGGACAGATACGCAGTATTTT. Amino acid sequence: CASRLRGRTDTQYF. This chain connects TRBV6-2 or TRBV6-3 to TRBJ2-3; possibly TRBD1 for D (7 bases). The V gene lost 6 bases and the J gene lost 3 bases, with 13 bases spanning the gap. CDR3 size: 14 residues. Germline CDR1 MNHEY, CDR2 SVGEGT.

Ten or more counts support this clonotype. The chain links TRBV6-5 to TRBJ1-3; D is unclear. Germline assignment: CDR1 MNHEY and CDR2 SVGAGI. The CDR3 is 16 amino acids. Trimming took 5 bases from V and 0 from J, leaving 14 bases between them. CDR3 protein: CASSAPRGSSGNTIYF. The CDR3 DNA sequence: TGTGCCAGCAGTGCGCCCCGAGGTTCCTCTGGAAACACCATATATTTT.

This clonotype was detected many times. The V call is TRBV7-2, the J call TRBJ1-3; no reliable D call. The CDR3 is 15 amino acids. Germline lookup yields CDR1 SGHTA and CDR2 FQGNSA. Trimming removed 1 base from V and 0 bases from J, with 7 bases in between. CDR3 amino acids: CASSLGKLSGNTIYF. In DNA, the CDR3 is TGTGCCAGCAGCTTAGGGAAGCTCTCTGGAAACACCATATATTTT.

This clonotype ranks as medium-sized. The chain combines TRBV10-2 with TRBJ2-5; TRBD2 is a possible D gene (6 bases). The CDR3 runs 14 residues. Germline V gene lookup returns CDR1 WSHSY and CDR2 SAAADI. V lost 5 bases, J lost 1 base, and 11 bases lay in between. The CDR3 loop reads CASSFGGIQETQYF. CDR3 nucleotide sequence: TGCGCCAGCAGTTTCGGAGGGATCCAAGAGACCCAGTACTTC.

This clonotype appeared many times. The rearrangement links TRBV7-3 to TRBJ1-1; no firm D call. V lost 5 bases and J lost 6, with 16 bases in between. The CDR3 spans 14 residues. The germline CDR1 and CDR2 sequences are SGHTA and FQGTGA. The CDR3 here is CASSIRPGMAEAFF. As DNA, the CDR3 is TGTGCCAGCAGCATTCGCCCTGGGATGGCTGAAGCTTTCTTT. The full variable domain, its missing parts supplied by reference TRBV7-3 and TRBJ1-1, is GAGVSQTPSNKVTEKGKYVELRCDPISGHTALYWYRQSLGQGPEFLIYFQGTGAADDSGLPNDRFFAVRPEGSVSTLKIQRTERGDSAVYLCASSIRPGMAEAFFGQGTRLTVV.

By frequency in the sample, this clonotype is medium-sized. The chain has TRBV15 and TRBJ2-7; D possibly corresponds to TRBD2 (5 bases). The V end lost 1 base, the J end lost 3 bases, and 10 bases lay between the germline ends. Germline V lookup: CDR1 LNHNV, CDR2 YYDKDF (reference sequence). The CDR3 runs 14 residues. For the CDR3, the DNA is TGTGCCACCAGCAGAGCGGGGAACTTCTACGAGCAGTACTTC. Translated: CATSRAGNFYEQYF.

This clonotype was detected ten times or more. The V and J genes are TRBV19 and TRBJ2-6; D uncertain. Trimming shortened V by 8 bases and J by 1 base, and 12 bases separated the two germline ends. This CDR3 has 15 residues. Germline-derived CDR1 and CDR2 are LNHDA and SQIVND (reference sequence). CDR3 in DNA: TGTGCCAGTCAACTTTTGTGGTCTGGGGCCAACGTCCTGACTTTC. Translation gives CASQLLWSGANVLTF. Together with reference TRBV19 and TRBJ2-6, the CDR3 gives the full variable domain: DGGITQSPKYLFRKEGQNVTLSCEQNLNHDAMYWYRQDPGQGLRLIYYSQIVNDFQKGDIAEGYSVSREKKESFPLTVTSAQKNPTAFYLCASQLLWSGANVLTFGAGSRLTVL.

The chain joins TRBV13 to TRBJ2-3; 12 nucleotides agree with TRBD2. The trim removed 2 bases at V and 2 bases at J, leaving 5 bases unmatched. Germline V gene lookup returns CDR1 PRHDT and CDR2 FYEKMQ (reference sequence). This CDR3 is 17 amino acids long. The CDR3 is CASSLRTSGNPTDTQYF. In DNA, the CDR3 is TGTGCCAGCAGCTTACGGACTAGCGGGAACCCCACAGATACGCAGTATTTT.

This clonotype appeared many times. The chain has TRBV3-1 and TRBJ2-7; D not resolved. This CDR3 spans 10 amino acids. V was trimmed by 8 bases and J by 3 bases, leaving 5 bases between them. Germline V gives CDR1 LGHDT, CDR2 YNNKEL (reference sequence). Written as DNA, the CDR3 is TGTGCCAGCCCCTTCTACGAGCAGTACTTC. Amino acid sequence: CASPFYEQYF.

This clonotype was counted at least ten times. This rearrangement joins TRBV7-6 to TRBJ2-3; D gene uncertain. The CDR3 has 13 amino acids. V lost 6 bases and J 2 bases, leaving 9 bases between the germline ends. Per germline, CDR1 SGHVS and CDR2 FNYEAQ. As DNA, the CDR3 is TGTGCCAGCAGGGGCCAGGCCACAGATACGCAGTATTTT. Amino acid sequence: CASRGQATDTQYF.

This clonotype was found many times. The CDR3 region has the DNA TGTGCCAGCAGTTCACGACAGGGGAAGGGTTATGGCTACACCTTC. Its translation is CASSSRQGKGYGYTF. The chain links TRBV28 to TRBJ1-2, with TRBD1 identical over 8 bases. The CDR3 is made up of 15 amino acids. CDR1 MDHEN and CDR2 SYDVKM come from the germline V gene. Germline trimming cut 4 bases from V and 5 bases from J; bases unmatched to any gene: 9.

This clonotype was recorded many times. V usage is TRBV9 and J usage is TRBJ2-3; D remains ambiguous. CDR1 and CDR2 (germline): SGDLS, YYNGEE. V dropped 4 bases and J dropped 2 bases, with 14 bases sitting between them. This CDR3 contains 15 residues. The CDR3, as DNA: TGTGCCAGCAGCCCTCTGGATGCTCCCACAGATACGCAGTATTTT. This sequence encodes CASSPLDAPTDTQYF.

The CDR3 sequence: CASSPQGSEQFF. The CDR3, as DNA: TGTGCCAGCTCACCGCAGGGGAGTGAGCAGTTCTTC. The chain links TRBV18 to TRBJ2-1; tentatively, D is TRBD1 (6 bases). The CDR3 consists of 12 residues. Trimming stripped 3 bases from V and 9 bases from J, with 9 bases between. The germline V gene has CDR1 KGHSH and CDR2 LQKENI.

In its sample, this clonotype was seen many times. The chain recombines TRBV20-1 with TRBJ2-2; a possible D gene is TRBD1 (5 bases). This CDR3 contains 14 residues. V gave up 3 bases and J gave up 6 bases, with 14 bases separating them. CDR1 DFQATT and CDR2 SNEGSKA come from the germline V gene (reference sequence). As DNA, the CDR3 is TGCAGTGCTAGGGGGCAAAGGCGACCCGGGGAGCTGTTTTTT. This sequence encodes CSARGQRRPGELFF.

This clonotype has at least ten counts. The chain employs TRBV12-3 or TRBV12-4 and TRBJ1-5; D possibly corresponds to TRBD1 (5 bases). CDR3 size: 14 residues. Trimming shortened V by 1 base and J by 6 bases, and 10 bases separated the two germline ends. The CDR3 coding sequence is TGTGCCAGCAGTTTAGTAGGGGCGGCTCAGCCCCAGCATTTT. It is translated as CASSLVGAAQPQHF.

In this sample, this clonotype is medium-sized. The V and J genes are TRBV7-9 and TRBJ2-3; 9 nucleotides agree with TRBD2. Germline V gene lookup returns CDR1 SEHNR and CDR2 FQNEAQ (reference sequence). V shed 3 bases, J shed 1 base, and the junction held 5 bases outside the gene matches. The CDR3 runs 16 residues. The CDR3 nucleotides read TGTGCCAGCAGCTTTAGCGGGGGTGAGGGCACAGATACGCAGTATTTT. Protein product: CASSFSGGEGTDTQYF.

This clonotype was recorded once. The V and J genes are TRBV27 and TRBJ1-5; D gene ambiguous. The CDR3 length is 14 residues. From germline, CDR1 is MNHEY and CDR2 SMNVEV (reference sequence). V lost 6 bases and J 7 bases, leaving 16 bases between the germline ends. Here the CDR3 reads CASSPQGGRQPQHF. CDR3 DNA sequence: TGTGCCAGCAGCCCTCAAGGAGGGCGGCAGCCCCAGCATTTT.

This clonotype was detected ten times or more. The V call is TRBV28, the J call TRBJ1-2; no firm D call. V lost 3 bases to trimming and J lost 2 bases, with 16 bases between them. CDR3 length equals 16 residues. From germline, CDR1 is MDHEN and CDR2 SYDVKM. The CDR3 region is CASSFPPWEANYGYTF. The CDR3 coding sequence is TGTGCCAGCAGTTTCCCCCCTTGGGAGGCGAACTATGGCTACACCTTC.

This clonotype was observed at least ten times. The chain joins TRBV4-1 to TRBJ2-1, with 11 positions matching TRBD2. Per the germline V gene, CDR1 is MGHRA and CDR2 is YSYEKL. The CDR3 has 14 residues. Trimming took 3 bases from V and 10 from J; bases not matched to a gene: 5. The CDR3 is CASSHYTSGGEQFF. The CDR3 DNA reads as TGCGCCAGCAGCCACTACACTAGCGGGGGAGAGCAGTTCTTC.

This clonotype occurred many times. This chain joins TRBV5-1 and TRBJ2-3; 9 bases agree with TRBD2. Germline V gene lookup returns CDR1 SGHRS and CDR2 YFSETQ. V lost 3 bases and J lost 3; bases outside the gene matches: 5. This CDR3 region has 15 residues. Here the CDR3 reads CASSWSSGATDTQYF. The CDR3, as DNA: TGCGCCAGCAGCTGGTCTAGCGGGGCGACAGATACGCAGTATTTT.

This clonotype came up many times. V is TRBV6-6 and J is TRBJ1-2, with a weak D call TRBD1 (5 bases). CDR1 is MNHNY and CDR2 is SVGAGI in the germline V gene (reference sequence). The CDR3 contains 14 residues. Between the trimmed V and J ends, which lost 4 bases and 8 bases, there was a span of 17 bases. For the CDR3, the DNA is TGTGCCAGCAGTTCCCCGAATCAGGGTTACGGCTACACCTTC. Protein sequence: CASSSPNQGYGYTF.